A selection of T cell receptor beta chains follows, all from one sample in a study of cytomegalovirus exposure and HLA in healthy donors. Assay used: immunoSEQ multiplex PCR; TCRdb lists only in-frame clones, some missing. This sample has under 200,000 clones, with around 75% found just once. Sequencing used PBMCs. These receptors originate from a female donor in good health and CMV-seronegative. Each CDR3 is given with its conserved first and last residue. A D gene is named only where the DNA matches it firmly. Rows give clone size only sometimes, using once, few, many, or a class for an expanded clone.

d_call	clone_size	j_call	cdr3_length	v_call	cdr3_nt	cdr3_aa
TRBD2	NA	TRBJ2-1	15	TRBV7-9	TGTGCCAGCAGCGAGAAGCGGGGGGCAGACAATGAGCAGTTCTTC	CASSEKRGADNEQFF
NA	few	TRBJ1-5	17	TRBV4-1	TGCGCCAGCAGCCAAGCCGTCGAACGTCAGTCCAATCAGCCCCAGCATTTT	CASSQAVERQSNQPQHF
NA	NA	TRBJ2-1	15	TRBV9	TGTGCCAGCAGCGTGGGCAGGGAGGTCCCAAATGAGCAGTTCTTC	CASSVGREVPNEQFF
NA	NA	TRBJ1-5	14	TRBV2	TGTGCCAGCAGTCCCGACCGACTGAAGCAGCCCCAGCATTTT	CASSPDRLKQPQHF
TRBD1	few	TRBJ1-2	16	TRBV7-2	TGTGCCAGCAGCGCCATGGGGACAGCAAGGAACTATGGCTACACCTTC	CASSAMGTARNYGYTF
NA	NA	TRBJ1-1	14	TRBV7-2	TGTGCCAGCAGCTCCACCTTGAGGGACACTGAAGCTTTCTTT	CASSSTLRDTEAFF
NA	NA	TRBJ2-5	14	TRBV15	TGTGCCACCAGCAGCCGGACAGCCGAAGAGACCCAGTACTTC	CATSSRTAEETQYF
TRBD2	NA	TRBJ2-3	15	TRBV7-3	TGTGCCAGCGGGACTAGCGGGGGAGGCACAGATACGCAGTATTTT	CASGTSGGGTDTQYF
NA	NA	TRBJ1-1	12	TRBV7-2	TGTGCCAGCAGCTTATTTATCCCTGAAGCTTTCTTT	CASSLFIPEAFF
TRBD2	NA	TRBJ2-5	15	TRBV2	TGTGCCAGCACCCCTAAGGGACTAGAGAAAGAGACCCAGTACTTC	CASTPKGLEKETQYF
NA	NA	TRBJ1-2	11	TRBV28	TGTGCCAGCAGTTCACAGGGTAGCTACACCTTC	CASSSQGSYTF
TRBD2	once	TRBJ2-1	14	TRBV19	TGTGCCAGTAAAAAGGGCGGGGGGTACTATGAGCAGTTCTTC	CASKKGGGYYEQFF
TRBD2	few	TRBJ2-2	15	TRBV2	TGTGCCAGCAGTGGTCCTAGCGGGAACACCGGGGAGCTGTTTTTT	CASSGPSGNTGELFF
TRBD2	few	TRBJ2-1	14	TRBV4-3	TGCGCCAGCAGCCTGGGACTAGTATACAATGAGCAGTTCTTC	CASSLGLVYNEQFF
TRBD2	few	TRBJ2-5	15	TRBV7-2	TGTGCCAGCAGCTTCCTTAGCGGGGTACAAGAGACCCAGTACTTC	CASSFLSGVQETQYF
TRBD1	NA	TRBJ2-3	16	TRBV10-3	TGTGCCATCAGTGAGCCGACAGGGGGCAACACAGATACGCAGTATTTT	CAISEPTGGNTDTQYF
TRBD1	NA	TRBJ1-2	15	TRBV6-5	TGTGCCAGCAGCTCACCAGGACAGGGGCGATATGGCTACACCTTC	CASSSPGQGRYGYTF
NA	NA	TRBJ2-7	14	TRBV5-1	TGCGCCAGCAGCCCCCTAGCGATTTCCTACGAGCAGTACTTC	CASSPLAISYEQYF
TRBD1	NA	TRBJ1-4	18	TRBV18	TGTGCCAGCTCACCGACCACATCTCTAGGACAGGGTAATGAAAAACTGTTTTTT	CASSPTTSLGQGNEKLFF
TRBD1	once	TRBJ1-2	16	TRBV18	TGTGCCAGCCGACGGAGGGTAACAGGGGGCGACTATGGCTACACCTTC	CASRRRVTGGDYGYTF
NA	NA	TRBJ2-5	14	TRBV19	TGTGCCAGTAAGAGAGGGAGCTCCGAAGAGACCCAGTACTTC	CASKRGSSEETQYF
TRBD2	NA	TRBJ2-2	14	TRBV9	TGTGCCAGCAGCGGGGGACTAGACACCGGGGAGCTGTTTTTT	CASSGGLDTGELFF
TRBD2	NA	TRBJ2-1	19	TRBV18	TGTGCCAGCTCACCGATCCGACTAGCGGGAGGGTCCTCCTACAATGAGCAGTTCTTC	CASSPIRLAGGSSYNEQFF
NA	NA	TRBJ1-1	14	TRBV5-1	TGCGCCAGCAGCTGGGGACAACAGAACACTGAAGCTTTCTTT	CASSWGQQNTEAFF
TRBD1	NA	TRBJ1-2	13	TRBV10-1	TGCGCCAACCCGACAGGGCAGTTGGATGGCTACACCTTC	CANPTGQLDGYTF
TRBD1	NA	TRBJ2-2	16	TRBV2	TGTGCCAGCAGTCGACCGGGACAGGGGGCCGCCGGGGAGCTGTTTTTT	CASSRPGQGAAGELFF
TRBD1	once	TRBJ2-7	17	TRBV27	TGTGCCAGCAGTTCAATCGTGGGGACAGAGAGCTCCTACGAGCAGTACTTC	CASSSIVGTESSYEQYF
NA	NA	TRBJ1-4	12	TRBV28	TGTGCCAGCAGTGGAGTCGACGAAAAACTGTTTTTT	CASSGVDEKLFF